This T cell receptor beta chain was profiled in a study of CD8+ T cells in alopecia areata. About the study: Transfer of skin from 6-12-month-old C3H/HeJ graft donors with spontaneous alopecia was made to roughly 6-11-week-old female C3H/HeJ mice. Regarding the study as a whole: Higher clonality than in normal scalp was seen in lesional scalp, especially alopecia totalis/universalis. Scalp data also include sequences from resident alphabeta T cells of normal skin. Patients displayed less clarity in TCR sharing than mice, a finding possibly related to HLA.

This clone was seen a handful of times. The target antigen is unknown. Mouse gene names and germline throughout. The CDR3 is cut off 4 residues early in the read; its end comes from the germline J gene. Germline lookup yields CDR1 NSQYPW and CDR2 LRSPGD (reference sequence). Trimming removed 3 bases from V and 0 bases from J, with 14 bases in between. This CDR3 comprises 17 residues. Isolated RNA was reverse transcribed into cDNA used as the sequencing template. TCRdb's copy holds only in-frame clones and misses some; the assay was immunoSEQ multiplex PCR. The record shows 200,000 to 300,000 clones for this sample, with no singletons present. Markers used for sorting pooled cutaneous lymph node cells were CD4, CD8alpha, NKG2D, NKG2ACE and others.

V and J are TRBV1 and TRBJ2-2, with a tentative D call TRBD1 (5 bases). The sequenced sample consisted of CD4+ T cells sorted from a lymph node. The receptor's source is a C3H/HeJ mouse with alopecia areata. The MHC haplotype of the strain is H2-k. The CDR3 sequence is CTCSAPTGRANTGQLYF. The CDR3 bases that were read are TGCACCTGCAGTGCTCCTACAGGCCGAGCAAACACCGGG.